This T cell receptor beta chain was observed in a study of shared clonotypes between healthy human individuals. Terminally differentiated effector memory CD45RA+ cells were excluded from the naive CD8 cells, which were CD45RO-negative and positively selected for CCR7. This CDR3 has 17 residues. V was pared by 1 base and J by 6 bases, with 5 bases of the junction left unmatched. The germline V gene encodes CDR1 LGHNA and CDR2 YSLEER. Generated by immunoSEQ multiplex PCR, the TCRdb table keeps only in-frame clones and is missing some. Of about 2.1 million clones in the sample, about 93% were seen once.

Sequencing was carried out using naive CD8+ T cells from PBMCs. The sequence was collected from a man younger than 35 in good health. Some clones in this sample may be carry-over from other donors' samples. V is TRBV4-3 and J is TRBJ2-2; 13 bases align to TRBD2. CDR3: CASSQGTSGSSAGELFF. In DNA form, the CDR3 reads TGCGCCAGCAGCCAAGGGACTAGCGGGAGTTCCGCCGGGGAGCTGTTTTTT.